This T cell receptor (beta chain) stems from a study of blood T cell repertoires in COVID-19. On the study more broadly: The United States, Italy and Spain supplied acute and convalescent COVID-19 samples.

Authors' analysis steps: By means of reference gene primer amplification, nucleated cell counts were estimated. Sequencing used immunoSEQ multiplex PCR; TCRdb keeps in-frame clones, though not all of them. D and trimming come from the DNA, and the V and J calls and clone size come from that table. Found here are approximately 120,000 clones, around 76% of them singletons; the top ten hold 5.5% to 7.5%. Seattle patients were enrolled during active infection and followed longitudinally. The clonotype comes from a man at least 80 years old with COVID-19, enrolled during active disease. Sequencing was carried out using peripheral blood.

The CDR3 region is CASTSTGVGYNEQFF. The DNA of the CDR3 is TGTGCCAGCACCTCGACAGGGGTGGGCTACAATGAGCAGTTCTTC. J is TRBJ2-1 and V is TRBV7-6; 8 nucleotides align to TRBD1. CDR3 length: 15 amino acids. Trimming took 7 bases from V and 3 from J; bases not matched to a gene: 8. Germline V gene lookup returns CDR1 SGHVS and CDR2 FNYEAQ.